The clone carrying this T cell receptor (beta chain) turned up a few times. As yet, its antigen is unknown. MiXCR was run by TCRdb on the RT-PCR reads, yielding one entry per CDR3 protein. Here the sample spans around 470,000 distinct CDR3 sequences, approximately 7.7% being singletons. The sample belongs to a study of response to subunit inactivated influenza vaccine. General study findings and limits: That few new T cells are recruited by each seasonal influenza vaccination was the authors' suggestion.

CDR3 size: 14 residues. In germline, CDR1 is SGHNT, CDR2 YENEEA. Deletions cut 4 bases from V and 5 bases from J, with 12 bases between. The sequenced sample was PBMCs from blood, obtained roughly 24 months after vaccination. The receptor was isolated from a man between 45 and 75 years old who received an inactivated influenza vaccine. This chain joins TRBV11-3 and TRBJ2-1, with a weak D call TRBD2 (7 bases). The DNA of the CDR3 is TGTGCCAGCAGCTCAGGGGACTACAACAATGAGCAGTTCTTC. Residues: CASSSGDYNNEQFF.